This entry lists 8 T cell receptor beta chains sequenced from one sample in a study of human T cells and chemical hapten exposure listed by TCRdb under 2021. The time point label corresponds to: patch test 3, about 24 weeks after DPC sensitization. In the paper's terms, the treatment or condition label means: therapeutic diphenylcyclopropenone sensitization with weekly scalp DPC. The method was RACE. TCRdb shows the sequencer as NextSeq 500. The raw public data were reprocessed by TCRdb itself: fastp quality trimming at Q25, MiXCR clonotype calling, in-frame beta chains only. Each entry is one CDR3 protein sequence, shown with its most common DNA and genes. The sample contains over 65,000 distinct CDR3 sequences, approximately 12% of them found a single time. The ten top clones hold 1.4% of the sample. This specimen was whole blood, taken in connection with sensitization to the hapten diphenylcyclopropenone (DPC). The receptors originated from a woman between 45 and 60 years old with alopecia areata. Some clones in this sample may be carry-over from other donors' samples.

The gene calls are TRBV19 and TRBJ2-2, with 8 bases matching TRBD1. V lost 7 bases, J lost 2 bases, and 3 bases stayed unmatched. CDR1 and CDR2 from the germline V gene are LNHDA and SQIVND (reference sequence). This CDR3 has 14 amino acids. The CDR3 reads CASTDRVNTGELFF. The CDR3 region has the DNA TGTGCCAGTACGGACAGGGTAAACACCGGGGAGCTGTTTTTT.

The sample holds a few counts of this clonotype. J is TRBJ1-5 and V is TRBV5-1; 8 nucleotides match TRBD1. V shed 5 bases, J shed 4 bases, and the junction held 2 bases outside the gene matches. Germline lookup yields CDR1 SGHRS and CDR2 YFSETQ. The CDR3 consists of 13 residues. Written as DNA, the CDR3 is TGCGCCAGCAGGACAGGGGCTAATCAGCCCCAGCATTTT. Amino acid sequence: CASRTGANQPQHF.

V and J are TRBV6-2 or TRBV6-3 and TRBJ1-5, with 11 bases that match TRBD1. This CDR3 spans 17 amino acids. Germline V gives CDR1 MNHEY, CDR2 SVGEGT. With 7 bases clipped from V and 2 bases from J, the junction kept 10 bases outside the gene matches. The CDR3 here is CASINPGQGGGNQPQHF. The DNA of the CDR3 is TGTGCCAGCATCAACCCGGGACAGGGGGGTGGCAATCAGCCCCAGCATTTT.

Many counts were recorded for this clonotype. This chain connects TRBV4-1 to TRBJ2-1; D is ambiguous. The V and J ends lost 0 bases and 7 bases respectively, with 4 bases between them. Germline loops: CDR1 MGHRA, CDR2 YSYEKL. This CDR3 comprises 12 residues. The CDR3 DNA reads as TGCGCCAGCAGCCAAGAGGGGAATGAGCAGTTCTTC. Translation gives CASSQEGNEQFF.

This clonotype was seen ten or more times. V and J are TRBV20-1 and TRBJ2-5; 7 bases line up with TRBD1. This CDR3 has 12 amino acids. J was trimmed by 2 bases and V by 5 bases; bases with no gene match: 2. Looked up from germline, CDR1 is DFQATT and CDR2 is SNEGSKA (reference sequence). CDR3 sequence reads: CSALTGQETQYF. The CDR3 coding sequence is TGCAGTGCTCTGACAGGGCAAGAGACCCAGTACTTC.

This clonotype was found many times. This chain links TRBV4-2 with TRBJ1-4; no clear D. V lost 4 bases and J 2 bases, leaving 14 bases between the germline ends. The CDR3 extends over 16 amino acids. Per germline, CDR1 LGHNA and CDR2 YNFKEQ. CDR3 nucleotides: TGTGCCAGCAGCCCTGCTTCGGGTTTGACTAATGAAAAACTGTTTTTT. This sequence encodes CASSPASGLTNEKLFF.

This clonotype has at least ten counts. An end of the junction differs from the germline gene, which may be a read error. This chain connects TRBV7-8 to TRBJ2-2; no definite D call. Germline values: CDR1 SGHVS, CDR2 FQNEAQ. The CDR3 has 12 amino acids. The CDR3 protein is CASTLPGRRLFF. As DNA, the CDR3 is TGTGCCAGCACCTTACCCGGCAGAAGGCTGTTTTTT. The full variable domain, in which reference TRBV7-8 and TRBJ2-2 provide the parts outside the CDR3, is GAGVSQSPRYKVAKRGQDVALRCDPISGHVSLFWYQQALGQGPEFLTYFQNEAQLDKSGLPSDRFFAERPEGSVSTLKIQRTQQEDSAVYLCASTLPGRRLFFGEGSRLTVL.

This clonotype is termed medium-sized (0.01 to 0.1%). The chain is built from TRBV12-5 and TRBJ2-1; 11 bases align to TRBD2. The germline V gene encodes CDR1 LGHNT and CDR2 FRNRAP. Losses at the gene ends were 7 bases for V and 7 bases for J; bases not matched to a gene: 12. This CDR3 region has 16 residues. CDR3 in DNA: TGTGCTAGTGCCCGATCGACTAGCGGGAAGGAGAATGAGCAGTTCTTC. It translates to CASARSTSGKENEQFF.